This T cell receptor (beta chain) came from a study of T cell changes during pregnancy in multiple sclerosis. The V gene lost 6 bases and the J gene lost 6 bases, with 10 bases spanning the gap. The CDR3 sequence is 12 residues long. From germline, CDR1 is MNHEY and CDR2 SVGAGI. The repertoire was sequenced with immunoSEQ multiplex PCR; TCRdb's copy has only in-frame clones and lacks some. The sample lists some 80,000 clones, approximately 90% occurring once. The V call is TRBV6-5, the J call TRBJ2-3; D is undetermined. Sequenced material: peripheral blood, taken in the first trimester of pregnancy. The sequence was collected from a female donor with multiple sclerosis, enrolled in a pregnancy study. Here the CDR3 DNA reads TGTGCCAGCAGCAAGAGGATGGATACGCAGTATTTT. Its protein product is CASSKRMDTQYF.